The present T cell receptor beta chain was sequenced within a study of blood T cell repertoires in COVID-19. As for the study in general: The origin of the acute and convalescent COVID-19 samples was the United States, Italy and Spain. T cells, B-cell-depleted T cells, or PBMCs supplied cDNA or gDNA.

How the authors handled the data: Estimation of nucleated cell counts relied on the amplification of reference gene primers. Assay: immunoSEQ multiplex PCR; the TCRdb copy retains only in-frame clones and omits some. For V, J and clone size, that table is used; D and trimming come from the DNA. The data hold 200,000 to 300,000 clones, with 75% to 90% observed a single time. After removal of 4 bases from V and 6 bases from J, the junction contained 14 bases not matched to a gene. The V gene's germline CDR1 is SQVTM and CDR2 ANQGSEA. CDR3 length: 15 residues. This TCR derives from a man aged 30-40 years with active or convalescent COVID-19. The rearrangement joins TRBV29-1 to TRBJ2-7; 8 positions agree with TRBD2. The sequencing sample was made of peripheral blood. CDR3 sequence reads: CSVVETGGAPGEQYF. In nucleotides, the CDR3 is TGCAGCGTTGTGGAAACGGGGGGGGCCCCGGGCGAGCAGTACTTC.